This T cell receptor beta chain was recovered during a study of cytomegalovirus exposure and HLA in healthy donors. Overall study findings and caveats: Most of the CMV-associated TCR beta chains (in a later analysis) appeared to be HLA-restricted.

The CDR3 consists of 20 residues. The germline V and J ends were trimmed by 0 bases and 0 bases, with 18 bases remaining between them. Regarding this clone: What it recognizes is unknown.

PCR used 60 Vbeta primers and 13 Jbeta primers. Data came from immunoSEQ multiplex PCR; TCRdb stores just in-frame clones and leaves some out. The sample lists 200,000 or so clones, roughly 87% occurring once. The sequence was obtained from a girl less than two years old in good health and CMV-seronegative. Sequencing was carried out using PBMCs. This chain connects TRBV23-1 to TRBJ2-6, with a weak D call TRBD2 (5 bases). TRBV23-1 belongs to the ORF category, with a function that is uncertain. CDR3 in amino acids: CASSQSLSGFTHSGANVLTF. The CDR3 DNA reads TGCGCCAGCAGTCAATCTCTTTCGGGGTTTACCCACTCTGGGGCCAACGTCCTGACTTTC.